This passage covers 5 T cell receptor beta chains from one sample sequenced in a study of cytomegalovirus exposure and HLA in healthy donors. The PCR used 60 Vbeta and 13 Jbeta primers. Measured with immunoSEQ multiplex PCR; TCRdb has only the in-frame clones, and not every one. The table has roughly 95,000 clones, around 82% seen once. Sequenced material: PBMCs. The receptor source for this set is a man under 40 in good health and CMV-seropositive.

This clone was seen a few times. This chain joins TRBV28 and TRBJ2-1; the D gene is possibly TRBD2 (5 bases). This CDR3 spans 21 amino acids. CDR1 MDHEN and CDR2 SYDVKM come from the germline V gene. V shed 5 bases and J shed 0 bases, with 29 bases lying between them. CDR3 protein: CASSGPSGDFSLGSSYNEQFF. CDR3 bases: TGTGCCAGCAGTGGTCCGTCAGGAGATTTCTCACTGGGGAGCTCCTACAATGAGCAGTTCTTC.

The gene calls are TRBV7-9 and TRBJ2-7; TRBD1 aligns across 8 bases. V was clipped by 5 bases and J by 2 bases; unmatched bases: 2. The CDR3 covers 13 residues. Germline CDR1 reads SEHNR; CDR2 reads FQNEAQ (reference sequence). CDR3 region: CASSDRGPYEQYF. The CDR3 DNA follows: TGTGCCAGCAGCGACAGGGGACCCTACGAGCAGTACTTC.

This chain links TRBV7-9 with TRBJ2-5; D remains unclear. The CDR3 runs 15 residues. CDR1 is SEHNR, CDR2 FQNEAQ, per germline (reference sequence). V was shortened by 1 base and J by 3 bases, with 12 bases between the two germline ends. As DNA, the CDR3 is TGTGCCAGCAGCTTAGGCAGATCTTTCGAAGAGACCCAGTACTTC. Amino acid sequence: CASSLGRSFEETQYF.

The CDR3: CASSPEGAQETQYF. The CDR3 DNA reads as TGTGCCAGCAGTCCAGAAGGGGCCCAAGAGACCCAGTACTTC. V gene TRBV27 combines with J gene TRBJ2-5; D perhaps matches TRBD1 (5 bases). The CDR3 extends over 14 amino acids. V was clipped by 5 bases and J by 1 base, with 11 bases between them. Germline lookup yields CDR1 MNHEY and CDR2 SMNVEV (reference sequence).

This chain joins TRBV5-6 and TRBJ2-4, with 7 bases that match TRBD1. The V gene end was trimmed by 3 bases and the J gene end by 0 bases; junction bases not matched to a gene: 15. The germline V gene encodes CDR1 SGHDT and CDR2 YYEEEE. The CDR3 spans 19 residues. CDR3 amino acids: CASSSSTMTGTLAKNIQYF. Written as DNA, the CDR3 is TGTGCCAGCAGCTCCTCAACTATGACAGGGACCCTAGCCAAAAACATTCAGTACTTC.